This T cell receptor beta chain emerged from a study of shared clonotypes between healthy human individuals. Notes on this clone: No antigen is known for it.

Naive CD8 cells were CD45RO-negative, positively selected for CCR7, excluding terminally differentiated effector memory CD45RA+ cells. Deletions cut 5 bases from V and 1 base from J, with 9 bases between. The CDR3 contains 14 residues. Germline V gene sequence: CDR1 SGHAT, CDR2 FQNNGV. Produced via immunoSEQ multiplex PCR; TCRdb's table is partial and in-frame only. This sample has roughly 850,000 clones; just over 95% occur once, and the top ten carry under 0.25%. Study-level points and caveats: Deeper or shallower sequencing was expected to change how clonotypes are shared among donors. There were few donors, and this limited the genetic and exposure-history diversity represented. Shared across a handful of donors were 4% to 5% of the naive CD4 clonotypes.

The genes are TRBV11-2 and TRBJ1-5; no clear D gene. Sequencing used naive CD8+ T cells sorted from blood. This TCR came from a man aged 25-45 years in good health. CDR3 nucleotide sequence: TGTGCCAGCAGCCCGACGGAGAGCAATCAGCCCCAGCATTTT. As protein: CASSPTESNQPQHF.